These T cell receptor beta chains were read from a single sample in a study of human T cells and chemical hapten exposure. TCRdb used MiXCR to reprocess the RACE reads, holding one entry per CDR3 protein. The repertoire holds some 99,000 distinct CDR3 sequences, approximately 8.8% seen once, with around 3% in the top ten. This specimen consisted of whole blood, obtained in connection with sensitization to the hapten diphenylcyclopropenone (DPC). These receptors originate from a woman aged 40-49 years with alopecia areata. Some clones in this sample may be carry-over from other donors' samples. CDR3s include the opening cysteine and the closing phenylalanine or tryptophan. The D gene is left open where the match is weak. Clone size, where shown, is once, few, many, or a class for clones that have expanded.

d_call cdr3_length j_call v_call clone_size cdr3_aa cdr3_nt
TRBD1 14 TRBJ1-4 TRBV7-8 few CASSGGTVGEKLFF TGTGCCAGCAGCGGCGGGACAGTTGGCGAAAAACTGTTTTTT
TRBD2 17 TRBJ2-1 TRBV13 many CASSFSTSGGRYNEQFF TGTGCCAGCAGCTTCTCTACTAGCGGGGGCCGTTACAATGAGCAGTTCTTC
- 14 TRBJ1-5 TRBV12-3/TRBV12-4 many CASTMVANNQPQHF TGTGCCAGCACTATGGTGGCGAACAATCAGCCCCAGCATTTT
- 15 TRBJ1-5 TRBV4-2 many CASSQDGIGNQPQHF TGTGCCAGCAGCCAAGATGGAATAGGCAATCAGCCCCAGCATTTT
- 13 TRBJ2-1 TRBV18 many CASSWLGFDEQFF TGTGCCAGCTCATGGTTGGGGTTCGATGAGCAGTTCTTC
- 16 TRBJ1-4 TRBV6-6 - CASSYNGRTDNEKLFF TGTGCCAGCAGTTATAACGGACGGACCGATAATGAAAAACTGTTTTTT
TRBD1 13 TRBJ1-5 TRBV20-1 many CSAPGQYNQPQHF TGCAGTGCCCCGGGACAGTACAATCAGCCCCAGCATTTT
- 17 TRBJ1-6 TRBV5-1 - CASSLRSRGAENSPLHF TGCGCCAGCAGCTTGAGATCGCGGGGCGCGGAGAATTCACCCCTCCACTTT
- 14 TRBJ1-5 TRBV27 - CASSLFVSNQPQHF TGTGCCAGCAGTTTATTCGTCAGCAATCAGCCCCAGCATTTT
- 15 TRBJ1-1 TRBV7-2 few CASSQAGFGGTEAFF TGTGCCAGCAGCCAGGCAGGGTTCGGGGGGACTGAAGCTTTCTTT
- 19 TRBJ2-2 TRBV11-3 - CASSLDKGGSGTNTGELFF TGTGCCAGCAGCTTAGATAAGGGAGGATCAGGGACGAACACCGGGGAGCTGTTTTTT
- 13 TRBJ2-1 TRBV12-3/TRBV12-4 - CACSLGPPSEQFF TGTGCCTGCAGTTTGGGCCCCCCCAGTGAGCAGTTCTTC
- 16 TRBJ1-2 TRBV4-1 many CASSQVLGPVADGYTF TGCGCCAGCAGCCAAGTTCTCGGCCCTGTGGCGGATGGCTACACCTTC
- 14 TRBJ2-3 TRBV9 few CASSVVRATDTQYF TGTGCCAGCAGCGTAGTCAGGGCCACCGATACGCAGTATTTT
- 11 TRBJ1-1 TRBV29-1 - CSAEDNSEAFF TGCAGCGCCGAAGATAACTCCGAAGCTTTCTTT
- 15 TRBJ2-7 TRBV23-1 - CASSQSKGGSYEQYF TGCGCCAGCAGTCAATCGAAGGGGGGGAGTTACGAGCAGTACTTC
- 13 TRBJ1-2 TRBV7-2 - CASSLGMNYGYTF TGTGCCAGCAGCTTAGGAATGAACTATGGCTACACCTTC
- 15 TRBJ2-2 TRBV10-1 many CASSALFNGTGELFF TGCGCCAGCAGTGCACTGTTCAACGGGACCGGGGAGCTGTTTTTT
- 12 TRBJ2-3 TRBV11-2 - CVTQRGTDTQYF TGTGTCACTCAAAGGGGCACAGATACGCAGTATTTT
- 13 TRBJ2-2 TRBV12-3/TRBV12-4 few CASSSTGTGELFF TGTGCCAGCAGTTCGACCGGAACCGGGGAGCTGTTTTTT
- 14 TRBJ1-2 TRBV12-3/TRBV12-4 - CASSLNGGNYGYTF TGTGCCAGCAGTTTAAACGGAGGGAACTATGGCTACACCTTC
TRBD1 16 TRBJ1-4 TRBV18 - CASSLTAQGGHEKLFF TGTGCCAGCTCACTAACAGCCCAGGGGGGTCATGAAAAACTGTTTTTT
- 14 TRBJ2-4 TRBV3-1 few CASSQDNRANIQYF TGTGCCAGCAGCCAAGATAACAGAGCGAACATTCAGTACTTC
TRBD1 16 TRBJ2-7 TRBV4-1 few CASSPHEEAGGWEQYF TGCGCCAGCAGCCCGCATGAGGAAGCAGGGGGTTGGGAGCAGTACTTC
- 14 TRBJ2-3 TRBV6-2/TRBV6-3 - CASSRRADPDTQYF TGTGCCAGCAGTCGGCGCGCCGACCCAGATACGCAGTATTTT
- 11 TRBJ1-1 TRBV30 many CAWKNRAEAFF TGTGCCTGGAAAAACAGGGCTGAAGCTTTCTTT
- 16 TRBJ1-1 TRBV7-9 many CASSPHTGGGNTEAFF TGTGCCAGCAGCCCTCACACGGGAGGGGGGAACACTGAAGCTTTCTTT
- 12 TRBJ1-1 TRBV29-1 - CSARDINTEAFF TGCAGCGCTCGGGACATAAACACTGAAGCTTTCTTT
- 13 TRBJ2-2 TRBV29-1 - CSVEARNTGELFF TGCAGCGTTGAGGCCAGGAACACCGGGGAGCTGTTTTTT
- 12 TRBJ2-5 TRBV7-3 - CASSLTAGNQYF TGTGCCAGCAGCTTAACGGCGGGTAACCAGTACTTC
TRBD1 14 TRBJ2-2 TRBV2 few CASRDRPNTGELFF TGTGCCAGCAGGGACAGGCCGAACACCGGGGAGCTGTTTTTT
TRBD1 13 TRBJ2-2 TRBV12-3/TRBV12-4 many CASHRGTTGELFF TGTGCCAGCCACAGGGGGACCACCGGGGAGCTGTTTTTT
- 14 TRBJ1-1 TRBV6-2/TRBV6-3 few CASSPNAENTEAFF TGTGCCAGCAGCCCCAATGCAGAGAACACTGAAGCTTTCTTT
TRBD1 16 TRBJ1-3 TRBV4-2 many CASSQLQGAGGNTIYF TGTGCCAGCAGCCAGTTACAGGGGGCTGGTGGAAACACCATATATTTT
- 12 TRBJ2-5 TRBV28 - CASSTLGETQYF TGTGCCAGCAGTACCCTTGGGGAGACCCAGTACTTC
TRBD1 15 TRBJ1-6 TRBV27 - CASSLLTGPNSPLHF TGTGCCAGCAGTTTGTTGACAGGGCCTAATTCACCCCTCCACTTT
- 14 TRBJ2-1 TRBV7-2 few CASSRVGSGNEQFF TGTGCCAGCAGCCGCGTAGGGAGCGGCAATGAGCAGTTCTTC
- 15 TRBJ2-5 TRBV7-9 many CASSLVGGGQETQYF TGTGCCAGCAGCTTAGTAGGCGGCGGTCAAGAGACCCAGTACTTC
TRBD1 17 TRBJ1-1 TRBV7-9 many CASSFPFQGARSTEAFF TGTGCCAGCAGCTTCCCTTTTCAGGGGGCAAGGAGCACTGAAGCTTTCTTT
- 19 TRBJ1-5 TRBV19 many CASSIVQWKGTFQKQPQHF TGTGCCAGTAGTATAGTACAGTGGAAAGGGACATTCCAAAAGCAGCCCCAGCATTTT
- 15 TRBJ2-5 TRBV28 few CASSSAQAEQETQYF TGTGCCAGCAGTTCCGCACAGGCTGAACAAGAGACCCAGTACTTC
TRBD1 17 TRBJ1-5 TRBV20-1 - CSAQRGTGGYSNQPQHF TGCAGTGCCCAACGTGGGACAGGGGGCTATAGCAATCAGCCCCAGCATTTT
- 14 TRBJ1-2 TRBV27 - CASRRTEEPYCYTF TGTGCCAGCCGCCGGACGGAGGAACCCTATTGCTACACCTTC
- 15 TRBJ1-5 TRBV5-1 few CASSLGPEEGQPQHF TGCGCCAGCAGCTTGGGGCCTGAGGAGGGCCAGCCCCAGCATTTT
- 13 TRBJ2-3 TRBV6-1 many CASSESRLDTQYF TGTGCCAGCAGTGAAAGCCGTCTAGATACGCAGTATTTT
- 11 TRBJ1-1 TRBV30 many CAWNRRAEAFF TGTGCCTGGAACAGGAGGGCTGAAGCTTTCTTT
- 13 TRBJ2-7 TRBV5-1 - CASSEPGPPAQYF TGCGCCAGCAGCGAGCCGGGACCACCGGCGCAGTACTTC
- 13 TRBJ1-1 TRBV11-3 - CASSAKMGTAAFF TGTGCCAGCAGCGCCAAGATGGGCACGGCAGCTTTCTTT
- 12 TRBJ2-5 TRBV7-2 many CASSLGRRGQYF TGTGCCAGCAGCTTAGGCCGACGTGGCCAGTACTTC
- 12 TRBJ2-7 TRBV7-2 few CASSLQSSEQYF TGTGCCAGCAGCTTACAGTCGTCCGAGCAGTACTTC
- 17 TRBJ1-2 TRBV4-3 many CASSQDETGPRIGGYTF TGCGCCAGCAGCCAAGATGAAACAGGGCCACGGATCGGTGGCTACACCTTC
- 15 TRBJ2-5 TRBV13 - CASSPWGVREETQYF TGTGCCAGCAGTCCCTGGGGGGTCCGGGAAGAGACCCAGTACTTC
TRBD1 16 TRBJ1-3 TRBV6-5 - CASSPHPGQAGNTIYF TGTGCCAGCAGTCCTCACCCGGGACAGGCCGGAAACACCATATATTTT
- 15 TRBJ2-3 TRBV5-5 many CASIQGLGSTDTQYF TGTGCCAGCATCCAAGGACTTGGATCCACAGATACGCAGTATTTT
- 13 TRBJ1-1 TRBV7-2 few CASSSRRDTEAFF TGTGCCAGCAGCTCCCGCCGCGACACTGAAGCTTTCTTT